This is a list of T cell receptor beta chains from one sample in a study of T-cell reconstitution after alpha-beta-depleted transplantation in children. In TCRdb, the PCR reads were re-called with MiXCR into one record per CDR3 protein. The repertoire holds hundreds of thousands of distinct CDR3 sequences, with about 14% as singletons. The specimen comprised PBMCs, sampled from the stem cell graft. These receptors were collected from a human donor who donated a stem cell graft to a child with Fanconi anemia. Each CDR3 is given with its conserved first and last residue. D genes are given only for firm matches. Clone size is stated in some rows and not others, as once, few, many or a class when expanded.

v_call: TRBV4-3; clone_size: .; j_call: TRBJ2-1; d_call: .; cdr3_nt: TGCGCCAGCAGCCCCCGGGACGGGGGCTCCTACAATGAGCAGTTCTTC; cdr3_aa: CASSPRDGGSYNEQFF
v_call: TRBV20-1; clone_size: .; j_call: TRBJ2-1; d_call: TRBD2; cdr3_nt: TGCAGTGCTCTACGAGCGGGAGTTGGCTCCTACAATGAGCAGTTCTTC; cdr3_aa: CSALRAGVGSYNEQFF
v_call: TRBV7-9; clone_size: few; j_call: TRBJ2-3; d_call: TRBD2; cdr3_nt: TGTGCCAGCAGCTTTATCGGAGCGGGGGGTCTTCGGGATACGCAGTATTTT; cdr3_aa: CASSFIGAGGLRDTQYF
v_call: TRBV10-1; clone_size: few; j_call: TRBJ2-1; d_call: TRBD1; cdr3_nt: TGCGCCAGCAGTGGGACAGGGGGTATCCACAATGAGCAGTTCTTC; cdr3_aa: CASSGTGGIHNEQFF
v_call: TRBV29-1; clone_size: .; j_call: TRBJ1-2; d_call: .; cdr3_nt: TGCAGCGTTGAAGGTTTTGGAGCTAACTATGGCTACACCTTC; cdr3_aa: CSVEGFGANYGYTF
v_call: TRBV2; clone_size: few; j_call: TRBJ1-1; d_call: TRBD1; cdr3_nt: TGTGCCAGCGAGGGACAGATGAACACTGAAGCTTTCTTT; cdr3_aa: CASEGQMNTEAFF
v_call: TRBV7-2; clone_size: many; j_call: TRBJ2-1; d_call: TRBD2; cdr3_nt: TGTGCCAGCAGCCCCGATTCAGGCGGGGGCTCCTACAATGAGCAGTTCTTC; cdr3_aa: CASSPDSGGGSYNEQFF
v_call: TRBV28; clone_size: many; j_call: TRBJ2-4; d_call: TRBD1; cdr3_nt: TGTGCCAGCACCAAACCCAACAGGGGTCACAAAAACATTCAGTACTTC; cdr3_aa: CASTKPNRGHKNIQYF
v_call: TRBV15; clone_size: .; j_call: TRBJ2-5; d_call: TRBD2; cdr3_nt: TGTGCCACCAGCCATTTACTAGCGGAAGAGACCCAGTACTTC; cdr3_aa: CATSHLLAEETQYF
v_call: TRBV11-3; clone_size: .; j_call: TRBJ2-5; d_call: .; cdr3_nt: TGTGCCAGCAGCTCCACCGGGCTCCACCCCTCACAAGAGACCCAGTACTTC; cdr3_aa: CASSSTGLHPSQETQYF
v_call: TRBV28; clone_size: .; j_call: TRBJ2-3; d_call: .; cdr3_nt: TGTGCCAGCAGAAGAGGGGGGCCAGATACGCAGTATTTT; cdr3_aa: CASRRGGPDTQYF
v_call: TRBV5-1; clone_size: .; j_call: TRBJ1-4; d_call: .; cdr3_nt: TGCGCCAGCAGCTTGGGGATTGGAACTAATGAAAAACTGTTTTTT; cdr3_aa: CASSLGIGTNEKLFF
v_call: TRBV10-2; clone_size: .; j_call: TRBJ2-2; d_call: .; cdr3_nt: TGCGCCAGCAGTGGCCGGAACACCGGGGAGCTGTTTTTT; cdr3_aa: CASSGRNTGELFF
v_call: TRBV27; clone_size: few; j_call: TRBJ1-1; d_call: TRBD1; cdr3_nt: TGTGCCAGCAGTAGTGACAGGGCGGACACTGAAGCTTTCTTT; cdr3_aa: CASSSDRADTEAFF
v_call: TRBV7-2; clone_size: few; j_call: TRBJ2-7; d_call: .; cdr3_nt: TGTGCCAGCAGCTTAGGGGGATCTCACGAGCAGTACTTC; cdr3_aa: CASSLGGSHEQYF
v_call: TRBV30; clone_size: few; j_call: TRBJ2-7; d_call: TRBD1; cdr3_nt: TGTGGAGGTGCCCCGGGACAGGGGTACGAGCAGTACTTC; cdr3_aa: CGGAPGQGYEQYF
v_call: TRBV11-2; clone_size: .; j_call: TRBJ1-5; d_call: .; cdr3_nt: TGTGCCAGCAGCTTACCAGGGTTCGGTCAGCCCCAGCATTTT; cdr3_aa: CASSLPGFGQPQHF
v_call: TRBV7-2; clone_size: many; j_call: TRBJ1-3; d_call: .; cdr3_nt: TGTGCCAGCAGCTTAAACGAGGGGGGGCATAGAAACACCATATATTTT; cdr3_aa: CASSLNEGGHRNTIYF